Sequencing of this T cell receptor (beta chain) was carried out in a study of blood T cell repertoires in COVID-19 (dated by TCRdb to 2018 to 2021). Broadly, across the study: The collaborator samples originated in the United States, Italy and Spain and spanned the acute and convalescent phases of COVID-19. The prospective study material was composed of cDNA or gDNA derived from T cells, B-cell-depleted T cells, or PBMCs. Subjects who had been exposed to COVID-19, were actively infected with it, or had recovered from it provided the deeply sampled blood TCRbeta repertoires that made up the dataset. A freely available public database, intended as a resource for researchers studying the immune response to SARS-CoV-2, is where the repertoires were released. The samples were drawn from the first 160 participants of the ongoing ImmuneRACE study and from over a thousand subjects provided by 6 global collaborators. The sample metadata nearly always contained a de-identified subject ID, COVID-19 status, age in years and sex. Where HLA class I and class II types were available, the types were taken from metadata supplied by the sample provider, not from assay-based typing.

Each collaborating institution followed its own protocols to collect whole blood in K2EDTA tubes. For TCRbeta analysis, collaborators shipped samples as frozen whole blood, isolated PBMCs, or DNA extracted from either of those sample types. To note about this clone: The antigen it binds to is not known. Base qualities were left out, and no much larger clone turns up one base away.

Overall study outcomes, separate from this receptor: The amount of clinical and demographic metadata varied by source and participant and was provided uncurated.

The CDR3 covers 15 residues, taking in both the cysteine and the phenylalanine. Only CDR3 DNA remains: 45 bases, in frame from the first base. V is cut by 3 bases and J by 2 bases, and the space between the germline ends is 11 bases. The germline V gene specifies KGHSH as CDR1 and LQKENI as CDR2. TCRbeta CDR3 regions were amplified from genomic DNA by means of the immunoSEQ Assay, a bias-controlled multiplex PCR. As for the authors' bioinformatics: The number of nucleated cells in each sample was estimated by amplification of reference gene primers within the assay. To quantify the absolute abundance of each unique TCRbeta CDR3 rearrangement, sequence reads were collapsed and filtered. For each sample, productive Simpson clonality was calculated as the square root of Simpson's diversity index across productive rearrangements. The clones in this table, taken by TCRdb from immuneACCESS, are in-frame only. Not every clone is retained; where verified, under half of the shortfall comes from an unresolved V gene, and the cause of the rest is unknown. V and J calls and clone size are those listed in that table; D and trimming were worked out from the DNA. The sample table shows approximately 36,000 clones, and about 82% are seen once. The top ten constitute around 5% of the sample.

Material: peripheral blood. This receptor chain uses TRBV18 and TRBJ1-5; a tentative D call is TRBD1 (6 bases match). The TCR sequence derives from a man aged 45 to 65 with active COVID-19. In nucleotides, the sequence is TGTGCCAGCTCACCCCCCCGACAGGGCAATCAGCCCCAGCATTTT. Its amino acids are CASSPPRQGNQPQHF.